Listed here are 15 T cell receptor beta chains from one sample, sequenced in a study of low-dose radiotherapy and immunotherapy resistance in tumors (dated by TCRdb to between 2021 and 2024). The time point label, as the study defines it: before trial treatment. Sequencing instrument: Illumina HiSeq 2500. Superscript III and a set of TRAV- and TRBV-specific primers were used to synthesize first-strand cDNA, so that both TCRalpha and TCRbeta chains were covered. TCRs were amplified with Phusion for around 20 PCR cycles using a constant-region primer together with the adapter attached to the V primers. TCRdb reprocessing: public reads trimmed at Q25 with fastp, clones called with MiXCR, in-frame beta chains kept. Under each unique CDR3 protein, matching rows form one entry showing the most common genes and DNA. This sample gives 65,000 to 90,000 distinct CDR3 sequences in total; approximately 20% of them show up just once. The ten largest clones capture about 5.5% of the sample.

The sample was PBMCs, taken before treatment. These receptors all stem from a male donor with prostate cancer.

In its sample, this clonotype was seen many times. DNA of the CDR3: TGTGCCAGCAGCGGGCTCCGGGACGGCTATGGCTACACCTTC. Its protein product is CASSGLRDGYGYTF. The rearrangement links TRBV11-2 to TRBJ1-2, with D possibly matching TRBD1 (5 bases). V was pared by 5 bases and J by 4 bases, with 14 bases between. Per germline, CDR1 SGHAT and CDR2 FQNNGV. CDR3 length: 14 amino acids.

J is TRBJ2-6 and V is TRBV7-4; 10 nucleotides align to TRBD1. This CDR3 comprises 18 residues. Per germline, CDR1 SGHVT and CDR2 SQSDAQ. V dropped 4 bases and J dropped 3; count of bases not matched to a gene: 9. The CDR3 loop is CASSSKTGGAGGANVLTF. The CDR3, as DNA: TGTGCCAGCAGCTCCAAGACAGGGGGCGCCGGTGGGGCCAACGTCCTGACTTTC.

This clonotype was observed many times. V is TRBV7-9 and J is TRBJ2-2, with TRBD1 matching over 11 bases. This CDR3 spans 16 amino acids. CDR1 and CDR2 (germline): SEHNR, FQNEAQ (reference sequence). The V segment lost 5 bases and the J segment 3 bases; nucleotides outside the gene matches: 5. In DNA, the CDR3 is TGTGCCAGCAGCCCCGGGACAGGGGGTTACACCGGGGAGCTGTTTTTT. Translation gives CASSPGTGGYTGELFF.

The chain is built from TRBV27 and TRBJ2-3; no definite D call. The CDR3 is 13 amino acids. CDR1 MNHEY and CDR2 SMNVEV come from the germline V gene (reference sequence). Trimming took off 2 bases at V and 3 bases at J, with 6 bases between the two ends. CDR3 amino acids: CASSLSRTDTQYF. The CDR3 nucleotides are TGTGCCAGCAGTTTAAGTAGGACAGATACGCAGTATTTT.

There are many counts of this clonotype. V is TRBV12-3 or TRBV12-4 and J is TRBJ2-3; D remains unclear. The CDR3 spans 11 residues. Trimming removed 3 bases at V and 10 bases at J, with 8 bases between. DNA of the CDR3: TGTGCCAGCAGTTTTTCTATAGCGCAGTATTTT. Translated, it gives CASSFSIAQYF.

Of note for this clonotype: With a far larger clone one base away, a read error is the likely cause. The gene calls are TRBV6-5 and TRBJ2-7; TRBD2 matches at 11 bases. This CDR3 comprises 15 residues. The germline V gene has CDR1 MNHEY and CDR2 SVGAGI. CDR3 residues: CVSSPLAGATYEQYF. CDR3 nucleotides: TGTGTCAGCAGCCCACTAGCGGGAGCCACCTACGAGCAGTACTTC.

This clonotype was observed many times. The V call is TRBV5-4, the J call TRBJ2-1, with 7 nucleotides matching TRBD2. The V segment lost 1 base and the J segment 4 bases; nucleotides outside the gene matches: 11. In germline, CDR1 is SGHNT, CDR2 YYREEE (reference sequence). This CDR3 has 17 residues. The CDR3 nucleotides read TGTGCCAGCAGCTTGCCGGCGGGAGCCGATTCTTACAATGAGCAGTTCTTC. The encoded protein is CASSLPAGADSYNEQFF.

This chain links TRBV3-1 with TRBJ1-6; D unclear. CDR1 is LGHDT, CDR2 YNNKEL, per germline (reference sequence). The V end lost 0 bases, the J end lost 7 bases, and 10 bases lay between the germline ends. There are 15 residues in the CDR3. DNA of the CDR3: TGTGCCAGCAGCCAAGAGGGAAGGAAGAATTCACCCCTCCACTTT. Its protein is CASSQEGRKNSPLHF.

This clonotype showed up many times. This CDR3 is CASRLRENTGELFF. In DNA form, the CDR3 reads TGTGCCAGCAGGTTGCGTGAGAACACCGGGGAGCTGTTTTTT. This sequence joins TRBV12-3 or TRBV12-4 and TRBJ2-2, with no clear D. The CDR3 has 14 amino acids. V dropped 6 bases and J dropped 1 base, with 9 bases sitting between them.

This chain uses TRBV28 with TRBJ1-2; possible D gene TRBD1, 5 bases. This CDR3 spans 13 amino acids. Germline assignment: CDR1 MDHEN and CDR2 SYDVKM. The V and J ends lost 6 bases and 10 bases respectively, with 18 bases between them. CDR3 sequence: CASSPSGVIAYTF. CDR3 bases: TGTGCCAGCAGCCCTTCGGGGGTCATCGCCTACACCTTC.

In this sample, this clonotype turned up many times. This chain uses TRBV5-1 with TRBJ2-5; tentative D call: TRBD2 (7 bases). The V end lost 3 bases, the J end lost 4 bases, and 13 bases lay between the germline ends. The CDR3 extends over 14 amino acids. In germline, CDR1 is SGHRS, CDR2 YFSETQ. CDR3 loop: CASSWERGGETQYF. Written as DNA, the CDR3 is TGCGCCAGCAGCTGGGAGAGGGGGGGAGAGACCCAGTACTTC. Combining the CDR3 with reference TRBV5-1 and TRBJ2-5 gives the whole variable domain KAGVTQTPRYLIKTRGQQVTLSCSPISGHRSVSWYQQTPGQGLQFLFEYFSETQRNKGNFPGRFSGRQFSNSRSEMNVSTLELGDSALYLCASSWERGGETQYFGPGTRLLVL.

V is TRBV7-2 and J is TRBJ2-1; a possible D gene is TRBD2 (6 bases). This CDR3 comprises 15 residues. The V end was cut by 5 bases, the J end by 10 bases, with 21 bases between. Germline V gene sequence: CDR1 SGHTA, CDR2 FQGNSA. DNA for the CDR3: TGTGCCAGCAGCCCCGTACTAGCCGGTCAGGTAGAGCAGTTCTTC. Amino acids: CASSPVLAGQVEQFF. Together with reference TRBV7-2 and TRBJ2-1, the CDR3 gives the full variable domain: GAGVSQSPSNKVTEKGKDVELRCDPISGHTALYWYRQSLGQGLEFLIYFQGNSAPDKSGLPSDRFSAERTGGSVSTLTIQRTQQEDSAVYLCASSPVLAGQVEQFFGPGTRLTVL.

This clonotype was found many times. V gene TRBV5-1 combines with J gene TRBJ2-1; 8 bases agree with TRBD1. V shed 4 bases, J shed 7 bases, and the junction held 7 bases outside the gene matches. The CDR3 has 14 amino acids. Germline V lookup: CDR1 SGHRS, CDR2 YFSETQ. The CDR3 region is CASSLRQGRNEQFF. CDR3 sequence (DNA): TGCGCCAGCAGCCTCAGACAGGGGAGAAATGAGCAGTTCTTC.

This clonotype was recorded at least ten times. V gene TRBV6-5 combines with J gene TRBJ2-7; the D is unclear. The germline gives CDR1 MNHEY, CDR2 SVGAGI. The CDR3 extends over 14 amino acids. V shed 3 bases and J shed 1 base, with 10 bases lying between them. CDR3 coding DNA: TGTGCCAGCAGTTATACAGCTCTTTCCTACGAGCAGTACTTC. It translates to CASSYTALSYEQYF.

This sequence joins TRBV12-3 or TRBV12-4 and TRBJ2-1, with 13 nucleotides matching TRBD2. This CDR3 is built from 15 residues. V lost 6 bases, J lost 5 bases, and 4 bases stayed unmatched. The CDR3 region has the DNA TGTGCCAGCAGATGGACTAGCGGGGGCAACAATGAGCAGTTCTTC. Translation: CASRWTSGGNNEQFF.